This TCR beta chain was identified in a study of cytomegalovirus exposure and HLA in healthy donors. Study-wide results and limits: Several of the most significant clusters were apparently associated with common viral pathogens in a later analysis. It was approximately 170 TCR beta chains that were listed as cytomegalovirus-associated.

V was pared by 3 bases and J by 5 bases, with 11 bases between. Germline V gene lookup returns CDR1 LNHDA and CDR2 SQIVND (reference sequence). The CDR3 is made up of 14 amino acids. 13 Jbeta primers and 60 Vbeta primers were used for the PCR. The assay was immunoSEQ multiplex PCR, and TCRdb's table has in-frame clones only and misses some. The sample gives over 150,000 clones, 84% of which show up once; 4.8% is in the top ten. This clone is a singleton in its sample. No antigen is known for it. Unrecorded immune exposures were likely, despite nominal health at sampling. This TCR was recovered from a man aged 18-30 years in good health and CMV-seronegative. The chain uses TRBV19 and TRBJ1-5, with D unresolved. The sequencing input was PBMCs. The DNA for the CDR3 is TGTGCCAGTAGTATGCGAGGGTCGCATCAGCCCCAGCATTTT. Translation: CASSMRGSHQPQHF.